The clone carrying this T cell receptor (beta chain) was picked up many times. This sample is part of a study of immune heterogeneity within non-small cell lung tumors. Multiplex PCR with 32 V and 13 J primers amplified TCR beta CDR3. Using its own MiXCR run on the multiplex PCR reads, TCRdb lists one record per CDR3 protein. The sample lists roughly 15,000 distinct CDR3 sequences, about a third occurring once. CDR1 SGHTA and CDR2 FQGNSA come from the germline V gene. Trimming stripped 4 bases from V and 5 bases from J, with 9 bases between. This CDR3 contains 13 residues. The template for each sample was roughly 600 ng of genomic DNA, which had been extracted from bulk tumor tissue. While surgery was under way, several biopsies spaced far apart were taken per primary tumor. Before undergoing curative surgery, patients had newly diagnosed non-small cell lung cancer that was untreated.

Sequenced input: lung tumor tissue. V is TRBV7-2 and J is TRBJ2-1; a possible D gene is TRBD1 (5 bases). This sequence originates from a woman aged 45-60 years with non-small cell lung cancer. The CDR3 DNA reads TGTGCCAGCAGCTCAGTAGGGGACAATGAGCAGTTCTTC. Protein: CASSSVGDNEQFF.